This note documents a single T cell receptor (beta chain) sequence. The junction shows a germline mismatch at one end, possibly a read error. Germline V lookup: CDR1 MNHNY, CDR2 SVGAGI (reference sequence). The CDR3 length is 15 residues. This sample is drawn from a study of tumor-infiltrating lymphocytes in primary liver carcinoma. The investigators made TCR beta cDNA from 500 ng total RNA, using a constant-region primer. Slightly modified ARM-PCR, run as three nested multiplex PCR rounds, produced the TCR beta libraries. TRBV1-TRBV30 forward and Cbeta reverse primers drove the first two approximately 10-cycle rounds. MiXCR was run by TCRdb on the multiplex PCR reads, yielding one entry per CDR3 protein. This table has approximately 110,000 distinct CDR3 sequences, roughly 85% appearing once. For each extraction, RNA and DNA were obtained together from approximately 20-30 mg of unsorted bulk tissue.

Sequencing input: liver tumor tissue from sampling region 3. Subset here: tumor region T3, left-lateral pole. This chain uses TRBV6-6 with TRBJ1-4; TRBD1 matches 11 bases. This receptor was obtained from a man aged 35 to 55 with primary liver carcinoma and hepatitis B virus infection. The DNA for the CDR3 is TGTACCAGCAGTTTTAGGACAGGGGGCGATGGAAAACTGTTTTTT. Translated: CTSSFRTGGDGKLFF.